One and the same sample provided the 20 T cell receptor beta chains below, sequenced in a study of human T cells and chemical hapten exposure. Time point reported: pre-sensitization, week 0. Treatment denoted: therapeutic diphenylcyclopropenone sensitization with weekly scalp DPC. TCRdb passed the RACE reads through MiXCR, listing each CDR3 protein once. This repertoire shows 240,000 or so distinct CDR3 sequences, approximately 8.6% found once; its top ten account for 2% to 2.5%. This specimen consisted of whole blood, obtained in connection with sensitization to the hapten diphenylcyclopropenone (DPC). These receptors all stem from a woman aged 40 to 50 with alopecia areata. Some clones in this sample may be carry-over from other donors' samples.

This clonotype was detected only a few times. The chain employs TRBV29-1 and TRBJ2-1; D is possibly TRBD1 or TRBD2 (5 bases each). Deletions cut 5 bases from V and 10 bases from J, with 15 bases between. Germline values: CDR1 SQVTM, CDR2 ANQGSEA. This CDR3 spans 12 amino acids. CDR3 region: CSVSFGAVEQFF. CDR3 nucleotide sequence: TGCAGCGTTAGTTTCGGGGCCGTAGAGCAGTTCTTC.

This clonotype was counted a few times. The genes are TRBV28 and TRBJ2-3, with 7 bases matching TRBD1. V was clipped by 5 bases and J by 2 bases; unmatched bases: 7. CDR3 size: 15 residues. Germline V gene data show CDR1 as MDHEN and CDR2 as SYDVKM. The CDR3 DNA sequence: TGTGCCAGCAGTACCGGGACAGTCCTCACAGATACGCAGTATTTT. Protein product: CASSTGTVLTDTQYF.

This clonotype was observed a handful of times. V is TRBV11-2 and J is TRBJ2-1, with D uncertain. V dropped 1 base and J dropped 2 bases, with 12 bases sitting between them. Germline CDR1 is SGHAT and CDR2 is FQNNGV. This CDR3 has 16 residues. This CDR3 reads CASSLGYFTTYNEQFF. CDR3 coding DNA: TGTGCCAGCAGCTTAGGATACTTTACAACCTACAATGAGCAGTTCTTC.

This clonotype was detected ten times or more. The J gene is TRBJ2-3, the V gene TRBV3-1; D gene ambiguous. The CDR3 extends over 12 amino acids. Germline CDR1 LGHDT, CDR2 YNNKEL (reference sequence). The V gene lost 4 bases and the J gene lost 6 bases, with 8 bases spanning the gap. This chain's CDR3 is CASSPNQDTQYF. CDR3 bases: TGTGCCAGCAGCCCCAATCAGGATACGCAGTATTTT.

The chain joins TRBV18 to TRBJ2-7; 9 bases map to TRBD1. V lost 1 base to trimming and J lost 6 bases; unmatched junction nucleotides: 4. The germline gives CDR1 KGHSH, CDR2 LQKENI. The CDR3 spans 14 residues. The CDR3 nucleotides read TGTGCCAGCTCACCACGGACAGGGGCGGCCGAGCAGTACTTC. Protein sequence: CASSPRTGAAEQYF.

This chain joins TRBV12-3 or TRBV12-4 and TRBJ2-2; D tentatively fits TRBD1 or TRBD2 (5 bases each). This CDR3 has 16 residues. Between the trimmed V and J ends, which lost 8 bases and 4 bases, there was a span of 20 bases. In nucleotides, the CDR3 is TGTGCCAGCGGAGAACCCCGGGACCTACTCACCGGGGAGCTGTTTTTT. Translating gives CASGEPRDLLTGELFF.

This clonotype turned up a few times. The rearrangement joins TRBV28 to TRBJ1-5; 7 bases match TRBD1. J lost 2 bases, V lost 4 bases, and 5 bases had no gene match. The germline CDR1 and CDR2 sequences are MDHEN and SYDVKM. The CDR3 is 15 amino acids. CDR3 amino acids: CASSSGQDGNQPQHF. DNA for the CDR3: TGTGCCAGCAGTTCCGGACAGGACGGCAATCAGCCCCAGCATTTT.

This clonotype was recorded many times. The CDR3 here is CASSLDRATGELFF. DNA for the CDR3: TGCGCCAGCAGCCTAGACAGGGCCACCGGGGAGCTGTTTTTT. The chain carries TRBV4-3 and TRBJ2-2; 7 bases fit TRBD1. The junction had 3 bases not matched to a gene; V was cut back by 4 bases and J by 4 bases. The CDR3 length is 14 residues. CDR1 and CDR2 (germline): LGHNA, YSLEER.

This clonotype occurred a few times. The chain couples TRBV20-1 to TRBJ2-7; TRBD1 matches 8 bases. The germline CDR1 and CDR2 sequences are DFQATT and SNEGSKA (reference sequence). Germline trimming cut 2 bases from V and 7 bases from J; bases unmatched to any gene: 10. This CDR3 is 14 amino acids long. As DNA, the CDR3 is TGCAGTGCTAGAAATGAGGACAGGGCCGGGGAGCAGTACTTC. Its protein is CSARNEDRAGEQYF.

This clonotype was counted a few times. This sequence joins TRBV27 and TRBJ2-7; a possible D gene is TRBD1 (6 bases). With 5 bases removed from V and 6 bases from J, the gap between germline ends came to 14 bases. Germline V gene lookup returns CDR1 MNHEY and CDR2 SMNVEV (reference sequence). The CDR3 loop spans 13 amino acids. Written as DNA, the CDR3 is TGTGCCAGCAGTGACATACAGGGTCCCGAGCAGTACTTC. It is translated as CASSDIQGPEQYF.

Concerning this clonotype itself: The conserved phenylalanine or tryptophan is not found at the CDR3 terminus, so this likely reflects a read error. This sequence joins TRBV9 and TRBJ2-5; D is unresolved. Germline CDR1 and CDR2: SGDLS and YYNGEE. The CDR3 spans 13 residues. V shed 0 bases and J shed 5 bases, with 8 bases lying between them. The CDR3 DNA follows: TGTGCCAGCAGCGTAGGGCCTGGGGAGACCCAGTACTCC. It codes for CASSVGPGETQYS.

V and J are TRBV7-6 and TRBJ2-2; the D gene is possibly TRBD1 (5 bases). Germline V gene lookup returns CDR1 SGHVS and CDR2 FNYEAQ. Trimming pared 0 bases from V and 4 bases from J, leaving 12 bases between. The CDR3 spans 16 residues. This CDR3 is CASSLAFRQTTGELFF. Here the CDR3 DNA reads TGTGCCAGCAGCTTAGCGTTTAGACAGACCACCGGGGAGCTGTTTTTT.

This chain connects TRBV6-2 or TRBV6-3 to TRBJ2-1; a weak D match, TRBD1 (6 bases). CDR3 size: 14 residues. V was cut by 0 bases and J by 8 bases, with 11 bases left in between. CDR1 is MNHEY, CDR2 SVGEGT, per germline. CDR3 nucleotide sequence: TGTGCCAGCAGTTACTCGATACAGGGAGATGAGCAGTTCTTC. This gives the protein CASSYSIQGDEQFF.

The table lists this clonotype with a few counts. The chain uses TRBV29-1 and TRBJ2-5; possibly TRBD2 for D (6 bases). This CDR3 region has 14 residues. Germline V gives CDR1 SQVTM, CDR2 ANQGSEA. V dropped 6 bases and J dropped 0 bases, with 14 bases sitting between them. The CDR3 bases are TGCAGCGTCGAACTAGCAGGCCACCAAGAGACCCAGTACTTC. Translated: CSVELAGHQETQYF.

In its sample, this clonotype was seen a few times. This sequence joins TRBV6-5 and TRBJ2-7; 8 bases line up with TRBD1. The CDR3 is made up of 13 amino acids. Per germline, CDR1 MNHEY and CDR2 SVGAGI. The V and J ends lost 6 bases and 3 bases, in that order; junction bases with no gene match: 4. The CDR3 bases are TGTGCCAGCAGCAAGGACAGGGTCTACGAGCAGTACTTC. This gives the protein CASSKDRVYEQYF.

This clonotype was observed a handful of times. This chain connects TRBV3-1 to TRBJ2-3; TRBD2 might be the D (6 bases). The CDR3 consists of 17 residues. Trimming took off 4 bases at V and 2 bases at J, with 19 bases between the two ends. From germline, CDR1 is LGHDT and CDR2 YNNKEL (reference sequence). The CDR3 DNA reads as TGTGCCAGCAGCCTCGACCTACTGGACTACTTCACAGATACGCAGTATTTT. Protein: CASSLDLLDYFTDTQYF.

This clonotype has just a few counts. For the CDR3, the DNA is TGTGCCAGCAGCTTAGGCTTGTTGGGAGGGCCAGATACGCAGTATTTT. It encodes CASSLGLLGGPDTQYF. The chain combines TRBV7-2 with TRBJ2-3; TRBD2 aligns across 7 bases. CDR3 size: 16 residues. The V segment lost 1 base and the J segment 4 bases; nucleotides outside the gene matches: 8. CDR1 and CDR2 from the germline V gene are SGHTA and FQGNSA.

This clonotype was picked up a small number of times. CDR3 DNA sequence: TGTGCCAGCAGCTTAAACTCGGGAGAGGCGGAGACCCAGTACTTC. It translates to CASSLNSGEAETQYF. This chain connects TRBV7-3 to TRBJ2-5, with D tentatively TRBD2 (6 bases). The germline gives CDR1 SGHTA, CDR2 FQGTGA. The CDR3 contains 15 residues. V dropped 1 base and J dropped 5 bases, with 14 bases sitting between them.

Only one count was recorded for this clonotype. The chain recombines TRBV7-9 with TRBJ2-7; D uncertain. The CDR3 totals 15 residues. V was pared by 5 bases and J by 0 bases, with 14 bases between. The germline gives CDR1 SEHNR, CDR2 FQNEAQ (reference sequence). CDR3 coding DNA: TGTGCCAGCAGCCCTAGTGGTACGGTCTCCTACGAGCAGTACTTC. It encodes CASSPSGTVSYEQYF. Complete variable domain (other parts from reference TRBV7-9 and TRBJ2-7): DTGVSQNPRHKITKRGQNVTFRCDPISEHNRLYWYRQTLGQGPEFLTYFQNEAQLEKSRLLSDRFSAERPKGSFSTLEIQRTEQGDSAMYLCASSPSGTVSYEQYFGPGTRLTVT.

V usage is TRBV7-8 and J usage is TRBJ1-2, with 11 bases that match TRBD1. Looked up from germline, CDR1 is SGHVS and CDR2 is FQNEAQ. This CDR3 is 16 amino acids long. With 5 bases clipped from V and 1 base from J, the junction kept 6 bases outside the gene matches. In nucleotides, the CDR3 is TGTGCCAGCAGCCCGGACAGGGGGCTGGATAACTATGGCTACACCTTC. Amino acid sequence: CASSPDRGLDNYGYTF.